In this sample, the clone carrying this T cell receptor beta chain turned up many times. TCRdb re-called the 5' RACE reads through MiXCR, storing one row per CDR3 protein. Of around 53,000 distinct CDR3 sequences listed, about 15% are singletons. This entry comes from a study of T cells of healthy individuals. The length of the CDR3 is 16 residues. Trimming removed 6 bases at V and 1 base at J, with 18 bases between. Germline values: CDR1 SQVTM, CDR2 ANQGSEA. The receptor was derived from a human donor in good health. V is TRBV29-1 and J is TRBJ2-2; D not certain. This CDR3 reads CSVEVPWAGNTGELFF. In DNA, the CDR3 is TGCAGCGTCGAGGTCCCTTGGGCAGGGAACACCGGGGAGCTGTTTTTT.